This TCR beta chain was captured by sequencing in a study of identical twins. Notes on the study in general: Twin sharing of out-of-frame TCR alpha was underestimated by models in monozygotic pairs.

A single record per CDR3 protein comes from TCRdb applying MiXCR to the 5' RACE reads. The sample holds a few hundred thousand distinct CDR3 sequences, 8.5% to 9.5% seen once. The table lists this clonotype with many counts. The antigen remains unidentified. CDR1 and CDR2 from the germline V gene are SGHAT and FQNNGV. V lost 2 bases to trimming and J lost 5 bases, with 21 bases between them. The CDR3 spans 17 residues. These data were likewise used in another study, on yellow fever vaccine responses in identical twins.

The source is a woman aged 18-29 years in good health. The sequenced sample consisted of CD8+ T cells sorted from blood. The chain carries TRBV11-2 and TRBJ1-1; no definite D call. CDR3 DNA sequence: TGTGCCAGCAGCTTAACCCCCTCGGGCAGAACTAAAACTGAAGCTTTCTTT. Translated: CASSLTPSGRTKTEAFF.